This TCR beta chain was retrieved from a study of cytomegalovirus exposure and HLA in healthy donors. Study observations and caveats: Most subjects' HLA-A and HLA-B alleles were reportedly predicted from TCR beta sequences. There were some V segments, including TRBV6-2 and TRBV6-3, excluded as indistinguishable.

About this clone itself: Its antigen is not identified.

It was with 60 Vbeta and 13 Jbeta primers that the PCR ran. Sequencing was performed with immunoSEQ multiplex PCR; in TCRdb, only in-frame clones are kept and a portion is missing. Its listing shows 65,000 to 80,000 clones. The germline gives CDR1 MGHDK, CDR2 SYGVNS. The ends lost 2 bases at V and 2 bases at J; junction bases unmatched: 9. There are 16 residues in the CDR3. The V call is TRBV25-1, the J call TRBJ2-7; 7 nucleotides agree with TRBD1. Input material: PBMCs. The receptor was derived from a man aged 25-45 years in good health and CMV-seronegative. As DNA, the CDR3 is TGTGCCAGCAGTGAAACTGAGGGGGCCAACCCCTACGAGCAGTACTTC. Translated, it gives CASSETEGANPYEQYF.